Below are 31 T cell receptor beta chains sequenced from a single sample in a study of cytomegalovirus exposure and HLA in healthy donors. PCR used 60 Vbeta primers and 13 Jbeta primers. Some clones are missing from TCRdb's copy, which holds only in-frame ones; the method was immunoSEQ multiplex PCR. The sample includes more than 200,000 clones. Input material: PBMCs. The receptors shown here come from a woman aged 30 to 39 in good health and CMV-seropositive.

The V gene is TRBV18, the J gene TRBJ1-2; a weak D match, TRBD1 (5 bases). The V end lost 3 bases, the J end lost 2 bases, and 13 bases lay between the germline ends. This CDR3 has 15 amino acids. CDR1 is KGHSH, CDR2 LQKENI, per germline. The chain's CDR3 is CASSPSTEANYGYTF. CDR3 in DNA: TGTGCCAGCTCACCTTCGACAGAGGCAAACTATGGCTACACCTTC.

V and J are TRBV2 and TRBJ2-7, with 8 bases identical to TRBD1. The CDR3 length is 14 residues. CDR1 is SNHLY and CDR2 is FYNNEI in the germline V gene. The ends lost 4 bases at V and 2 bases at J; junction bases unmatched: 4. Written as DNA, the CDR3 is TGTGCCAGCAGTGGGGGACAGGCCCCCTACGAGCAGTACTTC. Translating it yields CASSGGQAPYEQYF.

The chain links TRBV28 to TRBJ2-6; 8 bases fit TRBD1. The CDR3 is made up of 19 amino acids. Germline trimming cut 6 bases from V and 3 bases from J; bases unmatched to any gene: 16. CDR1 is MDHEN and CDR2 is SYDVKM in the germline V gene. The CDR3 DNA reads TGTGCCAGCAGGCAACAGGGGGATCTTCTTTTGCGTGGGGCCAACGTCCTGACTTTC. Protein: CASRQQGDLLLRGANVLTF. Supplemented by reference TRBV28 and TRBJ2-6, the full variable domain reads DVKVTQSSRYLVKRTGEKVFLECVQDMDHENMFWYRQDPGLGLRLIYFSYDVKMKEKGDIPEGYSVSREKKERFSLILESASTNQTSMYLCASRQQGDLLLRGANVLTFGAGSRLTVL.

This sequence joins TRBV10-3 and TRBJ1-2, with D maybe TRBD1 (6 bases). Between the trimmed V and J ends, which lost 2 bases and 4 bases, there was a span of 14 bases. Germline V gene data show CDR1 as ENHRY and CDR2 as SYGVKD. This CDR3 region has 15 residues. CDR3 coding DNA: TGTGCCATCAGTGAGCCGGGGACATATCGCTATGGCTACACCTTC. The encoded protein is CAISEPGTYRYGYTF.

The genes are TRBV5-6 and TRBJ2-2; D is ambiguous. This CDR3 is 14 amino acids long. Germline assignment: CDR1 SGHDT and CDR2 YYEEEE. V was clipped by 1 base and J by 2 bases, with 6 bases between them. The DNA of the CDR3 is TGTGCCAGCAGCTTGCCAGAAAACACCGGGGAGCTGTTTTTT. The encoded protein is CASSLPENTGELFF.

The chain couples TRBV7-8 to TRBJ1-5; 7 bases agree with TRBD1. CDR1 SGHVS and CDR2 FQNEAQ come from the germline V gene. The CDR3 extends over 16 amino acids. Trimming at V came to 5 bases and at J to 6 bases, leaving 13 bases not matched to a gene. The CDR3 region has the DNA TGTGCCAGCAGCCCCCGAGGACAGGCAGGGAGTCAGCCCCAGCATTTT. Its translation: CASSPRGQAGSQPQHF.

The chain is built from TRBV28 and TRBJ2-1; 11 nucleotides line up with TRBD2. The V gene's germline CDR1 is MDHEN and CDR2 SYDVKM. V lost 6 bases to trimming and J lost 6 bases; unmatched junction nucleotides: 7. CDR3 length equals 15 residues. CDR3 loop: CASSPGTSGVNEQFF. CDR3 DNA sequence: TGTGCCAGCAGCCCCGGGACTAGCGGCGTCAATGAGCAGTTCTTC.

The chain has TRBV19 and TRBJ2-1, with 11 nucleotides matching TRBD2. Germline assignment: CDR1 LNHDA and CDR2 SQIVND (reference sequence). The CDR3 spans 15 residues. The trim removed 7 bases at V and 4 bases at J, leaving 6 bases unmatched. CDR3 DNA sequence: TGTGCCAGTACCATTAGCGGGGGGGGGTACAATGAGCAGTTCTTC. Its protein is CASTISGGGYNEQFF.

This chain links TRBV19 with TRBJ1-2, with 9 bases matching TRBD1. V gave up 5 bases and J gave up 3 bases; unmatched junction bases: 4. CDR1 LNHDA and CDR2 SQIVND come from the germline V gene (reference sequence). CDR3 length equals 14 residues. The CDR3 bases are TGTGCCAGTAGTCCGAGGACAGGGGACTATGGCTACACCTTC. It is translated as CASSPRTGDYGYTF.

The chain has TRBV9 and TRBJ2-5, with D perhaps TRBD2 (5 bases). The CDR3 consists of 13 residues. V was shortened by 0 bases and J by 4 bases, with 7 bases between the two germline ends. The germline CDR1 and CDR2 sequences are SGDLS and YYNGEE. CDR3 region: CASSVVSGETQYF. CDR3 nucleotides: TGTGCCAGCAGCGTAGTAAGCGGAGAGACCCAGTACTTC.

The J gene is TRBJ2-2, the V gene TRBV6-1; 9 bases align to TRBD1. V gave up 1 base and J gave up 5 bases; unmatched junction bases: 5. Germline CDR1 MNHNS, CDR2 SASEGT. CDR3 length equals 16 residues. CDR3 protein: CASSEGTGVLTGELFF. In DNA, the CDR3 is TGTGCCAGCAGTGAAGGGACAGGGGTGTTAACCGGGGAGCTGTTTTTT.

The gene calls are TRBV12-5 and TRBJ1-3; no firm D call. The V gene lost 4 bases and the J gene lost 1 base, with 2 bases spanning the gap. The CDR3 loop spans 12 amino acids. CDR1 is LGHNT and CDR2 is FRNRAP in the germline V gene. Written as DNA, the CDR3 is TGTGCTAGTGGTTCGTCTGGAAACACCATATATTTT. Translating it yields CASGSSGNTIYF.

The chain carries TRBV7-8 and TRBJ2-7; 8 bases agree with TRBD1. J lost 2 bases, V lost 1 base, and 7 bases had no gene match. The CDR3 is made up of 16 amino acids. Germline CDR1 and CDR2: SGHVS and FQNEAQ. The chain's CDR3 is CASSLVPGQATYEQYF. The CDR3 nucleotides read TGTGCCAGCAGCTTAGTCCCGGGACAGGCTACCTACGAGCAGTACTTC.

This chain uses TRBV5-1 with TRBJ1-1; no reliable D call. The CDR3 totals 13 residues. Germline CDR1 SGHRS, CDR2 YFSETQ. V lost 4 bases and J lost 5, with 12 bases in between. The CDR3 nucleotides are TGCGCCAGCAGCCCTGCCCTGCGGACTGAAGCTTTCTTT. It specifies CASSPALRTEAFF.

The V call is TRBV5-4, the J call TRBJ2-5; D is unclear. Trimming removed 2 bases from V and 3 bases from J, with 8 bases in between. Germline CDR1 is SGHNT and CDR2 is YYREEE (reference sequence). The CDR3 sequence is 13 residues long. Here the CDR3 DNA reads TGTGCCAGCAGCTTTGGTCGGGAAGAGACCCAGTACTTC. This gives the protein CASSFGREETQYF.

The chain joins TRBV5-1 to TRBJ2-1; 11 bases are shared with TRBD2. V shed 4 bases and J 4 bases; nucleotides not matched to a gene: 7. Per the germline V gene, CDR1 is SGHRS and CDR2 is YFSETQ. CDR3 length equals 16 residues. CDR3: CASSEGLAVKYNEQFF. CDR3 nucleotide sequence: TGCGCCAGCAGCGAGGGACTAGCGGTCAAATACAATGAGCAGTTCTTC.

The chain recombines TRBV6-5 with TRBJ2-5; D is ambiguous. The DNA end favors TRBJ2-7, so the J call may be wrong. CDR1 and CDR2 (germline): MNHEY, SVGAGI. This CDR3 has 13 amino acids. Here the CDR3 reads CASTRPNSYEQYF. For the CDR3, the DNA is TGTGCCAGCACTCGACCGAATAGCTACGAGCAGTACTTC.

V usage is TRBV10-2 and J usage is TRBJ2-1; 7 nucleotides align to TRBD1. Germline loops: CDR1 WSHSY, CDR2 SAAADI. With V trimmed by 6 bases and J by 6 bases, 5 bases remained unmatched. This CDR3 contains 13 residues. The CDR3 reads CASRGNRGNEQFF. In DNA form, the CDR3 reads TGCGCCAGCAGAGGTAACAGGGGCAATGAGCAGTTCTTC.

The chain links TRBV10-3 to TRBJ2-7; weak D call: TRBD2 (7 bases). V was cut by 11 bases and J by 4 bases, with 18 bases left in between. The V gene's germline CDR1 is ENHRY and CDR2 SYGVKD. This CDR3 is built from 13 residues. The CDR3 protein is CAACPGGGYEQYF. Written as DNA, the CDR3 is TGTGCCGCATGTCCGGGGGGCGGGTACGAGCAGTACTTC.

The rearrangement joins TRBV27 to TRBJ1-2; 9 bases fit TRBD1. The CDR3 has 14 amino acids. The V gene end was trimmed by 6 bases and the J gene end by 2 bases; junction bases not matched to a gene: 4. From germline, CDR1 is MNHEY and CDR2 SMNVEV (reference sequence). Written as DNA, the CDR3 is TGTGCCAGCAGCACCGGGACAGGGAACTATGGCTACACCTTC. Encoded protein: CASSTGTGNYGYTF.

V is TRBV11-3 and J is TRBJ2-3, with TRBD1 matching over 7 bases. The CDR3 sequence is 16 residues long. The germline gives CDR1 SGHNT, CDR2 YENEEA. V lost 2 bases, J lost 6 bases, and 11 bases stayed unmatched. The CDR3 loop is CASSLRQGASVDTQYF. The CDR3 DNA follows: TGTGCCAGCAGCTTAAGACAGGGAGCCTCTGTCGATACGCAGTATTTT.

The chain is built from TRBV15 and TRBJ2-6; D perhaps matches TRBD1 (5 bases). The germline V gene encodes CDR1 LNHNV and CDR2 YYDKDF (reference sequence). V was pared by 0 bases and J by 0 bases, with 9 bases between. The CDR3 has 17 residues. The CDR3 spells CATSRDLQASGANVLTF. The CDR3 coding sequence is TGTGCCACCAGCAGAGATTTACAGGCCTCTGGGGCCAACGTCCTGACTTTC.

The rearrangement links TRBV4-3 to TRBJ1-1; 7 bases match TRBD1. After removal of 5 bases from V and 7 bases from J, the junction contained 13 bases not matched to a gene. Germline CDR1 is LGHNA and CDR2 is YSLEER. The CDR3 has 15 residues. The chain's CDR3 is CASSGPTGIEGEAFF. CDR3 sequence (DNA): TGCGCCAGCAGCGGACCGACAGGGATTGAGGGTGAAGCTTTCTTT.

This chain joins TRBV6-1 and TRBJ1-2, with 8 bases identical to TRBD1. The germline V gene encodes CDR1 MNHNS and CDR2 SASEGT. The trim removed 6 bases at V and 2 bases at J, leaving 5 bases unmatched. The CDR3 length is 14 residues. The CDR3 sequence: CASRLDRANYGYTF. In DNA form, the CDR3 reads TGTGCCAGCAGATTGGACAGGGCCAACTATGGCTACACCTTC.

The rearrangement links TRBV7-8 to TRBJ1-6; D perhaps matches TRBD1 (6 bases). Deletions cut 5 bases from V and 14 bases from J, with 28 bases between. The CDR3 runs to 17 residues. Germline V gene lookup returns CDR1 SGHVS and CDR2 FQNEAQ. CDR3 protein: CASSPRSIQGLGGTLHF. DNA for the CDR3: TGTGCCAGCAGCCCGCGATCTATTCAGGGGCTGGGAGGGACCCTCCACTTT.

The V and J genes are TRBV6-5 and TRBJ2-7; tentatively, D is TRBD1 (6 bases). Per germline, CDR1 MNHEY and CDR2 SVGAGI. The CDR3 loop spans 16 amino acids. The V and J ends lost 0 bases and 2 bases respectively, with 14 bases between them. CDR3 nucleotides: TGTGCCAGCAGTTACTCCTCCGGGACACCCACCTACGAGCAGTACTTC. It yields the protein CASSYSSGTPTYEQYF.

The chain combines TRBV7-7 with TRBJ2-2, with D possibly TRBD2 on 5 matching bases. V shed 5 bases and J shed 5 bases, with 15 bases lying between them. Germline V lookup: CDR1 SSHAT, CDR2 FNYEAQ (reference sequence). The CDR3 length is 15 residues. As DNA, the CDR3 is TGTGCCAGCAGCCCATCTCCGGGGAAAACCGGGGAGCTGTTTTTT. Translation gives CASSPSPGKTGELFF.

The chain combines TRBV9 with TRBJ1-1; D perhaps matches TRBD1 (5 bases). Germline V gives CDR1 SGDLS, CDR2 YYNGEE. Between the trimmed V and J ends, which lost 3 bases and 9 bases, there was a span of 18 bases. This CDR3 contains 14 residues. CDR3 DNA: TGTGCCAGCAGCGGGGAGGGGTCGGACGCGCAAGCTTTCTTT. Translation: CASSGEGSDAQAFF. Filled out from reference TRBV9 and TRBJ1-1, the complete variable domain reads DSGVTQTPKHLITATGQRVTLRCSPRSGDLSVYWYQQSLDQGLQFLIQYYNGEERAKGNILERFSAQQFPDLHSELNLSSLELGDSALYFCASSGEGSDAQAFFGQGTRLTVV.

The chain carries TRBV7-2 and TRBJ2-1; 13 nucleotides agree with TRBD2. V gave up 4 bases and J gave up 9 bases; unmatched junction bases: 9. Germline CDR1 SGHTA, CDR2 FQGNSA. The CDR3 is 16 amino acids. CDR3 in DNA: TGTGCCAGCAGCTCGTCTACTAGCGGGAGGGCCAGTGAGCAGTTCTTC. Its translation: CASSSSTSGRASEQFF.

The chain combines TRBV5-4 with TRBJ2-1; D may be TRBD2 (7 bases). Germline-derived CDR1 and CDR2 are SGHNT and YYREEE (reference sequence). Trimming removed 4 bases at V and 2 bases at J, with 13 bases between. The CDR3 is 15 amino acids. This CDR3 reads CASSPTGRAYNEQFF. The CDR3 nucleotides read TGTGCCAGCAGCCCTACAGGGAGGGCCTACAATGAGCAGTTCTTC.

The chain links TRBV15 to TRBJ1-5, with D possibly matching TRBD1 (5 bases). CDR1 and CDR2 from the germline V gene are LNHNV and YYDKDF (reference sequence). V shed 9 bases and J shed 2 bases, with 17 bases lying between them. The CDR3 is 15 amino acids. The CDR3 DNA sequence: TGTGCCACGGGACCGGGAGGGAACGGCAATCAGCCCCAGCATTTT. As protein: CATGPGGNGNQPQHF.